A selection of T cell receptor beta chains follows, all from one sample in a study of blood T cells in healthy people across ages. TCRdb re-derived calls from the 5' RACE reads in MiXCR, one entry per CDR3 protein. The profile shows around 900,000 distinct CDR3 sequences, about 53% of them singletons. Sample: blood. All receptors derive from a woman in her sixties or seventies in good health. The CDR3 runs from the conserved cysteine through the conserved F or W. The D gene is left open where the match is weak. Size is stated for part of the rows, as once, few or many counts, or as a class when the clone is expanded.

.	TRBV5-4	TRBJ1-6	few	CASSLDPGTDSPLHF	TGTGCCAGCAGCTTGGACCCGGGTACGGATTCACCCCTCCACTTT
.	TRBV29-1	TRBJ2-5	few	CSADLEAQETQYF	TGCAGCGCAGATCTAGAGGCCCAAGAGACCCAGTACTTC
.	TRBV4-1	TRBJ2-3	.	CASSSYSGAPDTQYF	TGCGCCAGCAGCTCATATAGCGGCGCCCCAGATACGCAGTATTTT
TRBD2	TRBV28	TRBJ2-1	.	CASSLSSLAGFKNEQFF	TGTGCCAGCAGTTTATCGAGTCTAGCGGGATTCAAGAATGAGCAGTTCTTC
.	TRBV5-1	TRBJ2-7	.	CASSPSLPGQYNEQYF	TGCGCCAGCAGTCCGTCCTTGCCCGGACAATACAATGAGCAGTACTTC
.	TRBV10-3	TRBJ1-6	few	CAISPGGSYNSPLHF	TGTGCCATCAGTCCCGGGGGCTCCTATAATTCACCCCTCCACTTT
TRBD1	TRBV18	TRBJ2-3	.	CASSPPQGSSDTQYF	TGTGCCAGCTCACCTCCACAGGGGAGTTCAGATACGCAGTATTTT
.	TRBV7-2	TRBJ2-7	few	CASSLDFASYEQYF	TGTGCCAGCAGCTTAGATTTTGCCTCCTACGAGCAGTACTTC
TRBD2	TRBV5-1	TRBJ2-5	.	CASSNGLAGGTRQETQYF	TGCGCCAGCAGCAATGGACTAGCGGGAGGGACCCGGCAAGAGACCCAGTACTTC
TRBD2	TRBV10-3	TRBJ2-7	.	CAISEFGSGSTYEQYF	TGTGCCATCAGTGAGTTTGGTAGCGGGAGTACCTACGAGCAGTACTTC
.	TRBV4-2	TRBJ2-5	few	CASSQDGGGGTVETQYF	TGTGCCAGCAGCCAAGATGGAGGCGGAGGGACGGTAGAGACCCAGTACTTC
.	TRBV5-6	TRBJ2-5	many	CASSFGTAQETQYF	TGTGCCAGCAGCTTCGGGACCGCCCAAGAGACCCAGTACTTC
TRBD1	TRBV6-1	TRBJ2-4	.	CASSWDRAYIQYF	TGTGCCAGCAGCTGGGACAGGGCTTACATTCAGTACTTC
TRBD2	TRBV5-4	TRBJ2-3	.	CASSPDLAGVWTDTQYF	TGTGCCAGCAGCCCGGACCTAGCGGGAGTTTGGACAGATACGCAGTATTTT
.	TRBV28	TRBJ1-2	.	CASSLRVGYTF	TGTGCCAGCAGTTTAAGAGTTGGCTACACCTTC
TRBD1	TRBV7-9	TRBJ1-4	.	CASSLPPGQDIPTNEKLFF	TGTGCCAGCAGCTTACCCCCGGGACAGGATATTCCAACTAATGAAAAACTGTTTTTT
TRBD1	TRBV10-1	TRBJ1-6	many	CASSEAGGDSPLHF	TGCGCCAGCAGTGAGGCAGGGGGCGATTCACCCCTCCACTTT
.	TRBV7-2	TRBJ2-1	many	CASVQALEQFF	TGTGCCAGCGTGCAGGCTTTAGAGCAGTTCTTC
.	TRBV6-5	TRBJ1-4	once	CASSYSSWNEKLFF	TGTGCCAGCAGTTACAGCAGCTGGAATGAAAAACTGTTTTTT
TRBD1	TRBV29-1	TRBJ1-2	.	CSVADRVYGYTF	TGCAGCGTGGCGGACAGGGTCTATGGCTACACCTTC
.	TRBV20-1	TRBJ2-5	few	CSARDLQGSVETQYF	TGCAGTGCTAGAGATCTTCAGGGCTCGGTGGAGACCCAGTACTTC
.	TRBV20-1	TRBJ1-2	.	CSASRSGGYTF	TGCAGTGCTAGCCGCTCTGGGGGCTACACCTTC
TRBD2	TRBV12-3/TRBV12-4	TRBJ2-2	many	CASSPGLAGGELFF	TGTGCCAGCAGTCCCGGACTAGCGGGAGGGGAGCTGTTTTTT
.	TRBV7-9	TRBJ2-7	few	CAGTGTTTYEQYF	TGTGCCGGCACCGGGACGACGACTTACGAGCAGTACTTC
TRBD1	TRBV29-1	TRBJ2-7	few	CSVGGTGGSYEQYF	TGCAGCGTTGGGGGGACAGGGGGGTCCTACGAGCAGTACTTC
.	TRBV12-3/TRBV12-4	TRBJ2-7	many	CASSLLRSYEQYF	TGCGCCAGCAGCCTCCTGCGCTCCTACGAGCAGTACTTC
.	TRBV6-1	TRBJ2-7	.	CASSEAQLYSYEQYF	TGTGCCAGCAGTGAAGCGCAGCTATATTCCTACGAGCAGTACTTC
.	TRBV20-1	TRBJ2-4	once	CSARGAPDGEGAKNIQYF	TGCAGTGCTAGAGGAGCCCCGGACGGCGAAGGGGCCAAAAACATTCAGTACTTC
.	TRBV20-1	TRBJ1-5	few	CSARDVRTVNQPQHF	TGCAGTGCTAGAGACGTTCGGACAGTCAATCAGCCCCAGCATTTT
.	TRBV4-1	TRBJ2-6	few	CASSHPEGSSGANVLTF	TGCGCCAGCAGCCACCCGGAGGGTAGCTCTGGGGCCAACGTCCTGACTTTC
.	TRBV3-1	TRBJ2-5	few	CASITRGGTQYF	TGTGCCAGCATTACTCGAGGGGGGACCCAGTACTTC
.	TRBV4-1	TRBJ2-7	.	CASSQGGVDSYEQYF	TGCGCCAGCAGCCAGGGGGGAGTTGACAGCTACGAGCAGTACTTC
TRBD1	TRBV7-7	TRBJ2-5	.	CASSTGQGALKTQYF	TGTGCCAGCAGCACGGGACAGGGGGCTCTGAAGACCCAGTACTTC
.	TRBV6-6	TRBJ2-7	.	CASKESSYEQYF	TGTGCCAGCAAGGAGTCTAGCTACGAGCAGTACTTC
.	TRBV4-1	TRBJ1-6	.	CASSQVPGAAGNSPLHF	TGCGCCAGCAGCCAAGTGCCAGGGGCCGCAGGAAATTCACCCCTCCACTTT
.	TRBV11-3	TRBJ2-5	.	CASSVRDNQETQYF	TGTGCCAGCAGCGTCCGGGACAATCAAGAGACCCAGTACTTC
.	TRBV29-1	TRBJ2-7	.	CSVDSSSYNEQYF	TGCAGCGTTGATTCGAGCTCCTACAATGAGCAGTACTTC
.	TRBV12-3/TRBV12-4	TRBJ1-1	few	CASSLMDNTEAFF	TGTGCCAGCAGTTTAATGGATAACACTGAAGCTTTCTTT
TRBD2	TRBV12-3/TRBV12-4	TRBJ2-1	.	CASSFGTSIYNEQFF	TGTGCCAGCAGCTTTGGGACTAGCATTTACAATGAGCAGTTCTTC
.	TRBV25-1	TRBJ1-2	.	CASSGDGFRGYTF	TGTGCCAGCAGTGGGGATGGGTTTCGTGGCTACACCTTC
TRBD2	TRBV11-2	TRBJ2-3	.	CASSLYSGGSTDTQYF	TGTGCCAGCAGCTTATACAGCGGGGGATCCACAGATACGCAGTATTTT